A selection of T cell receptor beta chains follows, all from one sample in a study of post-analysis software for immune sequencing data. TCRdb independently ran MiXCR on the PCR reads; one entry per CDR3 protein. Seen here are about 770,000 distinct CDR3 sequences, 46% observed once, and the top ten hold roughly 4.9%. Input material: blood. Receptors were obtained from a girl between 10 and 17 years old with multiple sclerosis. The conserved cysteine and the conserved F or W are not part of the CDR3 here. Fields, in order: V gene, J gene, CDR3 protein.

>TRBV7-8|TRBJ2-7
ASSPQGASPYEQY
>TRBV20-1|TRBJ2-3
SAGRTSGILTDTQY
>TRBV6-5|TRBJ1-1
ASSYSSEPNTEAF
>TRBV7-2|TRBJ2-1
ASSSRTGQF
>TRBV5-4|TRBJ2-3
ASSLWSDTQY
>TRBV25-1|TRBJ2-1
ASSDRGLGLNEQF
>TRBV12-3/TRBV12-4|TRBJ2-1
ASSWTSGDEQF
>TRBV5-1|TRBJ2-3
ASSDSEQGTDTQY
>TRBV27|NA
ASSPGTKGPETQY
>TRBV5-1|TRBJ1-1
ASSIGQGPGSTEAF
>TRBV24-1|TRBJ2-4
ATSARDRVHIQY
>TRBV27|TRBJ2-7
ASSMGDRIYEQY
>TRBV15|TRBJ1-2
ATSPRRGPLYGYT
>TRBV20-1|TRBJ2-7
SAPRGTGSDEQY
>TRBV20-1|TRBJ2-5
SATAGVETQY
>TRBV7-8|TRBJ2-1
ASSLVEDRGSEQF
>TRBV7-9|TRBJ2-5
ASSLVAQTQETQY
>TRBV5-1|TRBJ1-2
ASRRDNLYGYT
>TRBV6-1|TRBJ2-7
ASSEEGGSTYEQY
>TRBV12-3/TRBV12-4|TRBJ2-3
ASSLFSGTGY
>TRBV7-9|TRBJ1-1
ASFTGGAAEAF
>TRBV7-9|TRBJ1-4
ASSLGNQGLNEKLF
>TRBV7-2|TRBJ2-5
ATTGLWLQETQY
>TRBV27|TRBJ2-7
ASSPGYLLGEQY
>TRBV6-2/TRBV6-3|TRBJ2-7
ASSHRAGGYEQY